Listed below are T cell receptor beta chains from one sample, sequenced in a study of blood T cell repertoires in COVID-19. Libraries were prepared by immunoSEQ multiplex PCR; TCRdb keeps only in-frame clonotypes and omits some of them. The table includes about 250,000 clones, 85% detected once. Specimen: PBMCs or T cells enriched from blood (not recorded which). The receptors come from a woman between 45 and 65 years old with acute COVID-19. CDR3s include the opening cysteine and the closing phenylalanine or tryptophan. The D gene is left open where the match is weak. Clone size appears in some rows only: once, few, many, or a class for an expanded clone.

J,D,V,size,CDR3,DNA
TRBJ1-6,TRBD1,TRBV12-5,.,CASGEGQGSSYNSPLHF,TGTGCTAGTGGCGAGGGACAGGGGAGCTCCTATAATTCACCCCTCCACTTT
TRBJ2-6,TRBD1,TRBV9,.,CASTRTGAGANVLTF,TGTGCCAGCACCCGAACAGGGGCTGGGGCCAACGTCCTGACTTTC
TRBJ1-1,.,TRBV2,.,CASSQLAGTEAFF,TGTGCCAGCAGTCAGCTTGCCGGGACTGAAGCTTTCTTT
TRBJ1-3,.,TRBV7-7,.,CASSPGGSGNTIYF,TGTGCTAGCAGCCCAGGAGGCTCTGGAAACACCATATATTTT
TRBJ1-1,.,TRBV18,.,CASSPLGLNTEAFF,TGTGCCAGCTCCCCCTTGGGGCTGAACACTGAAGCTTTCTTT
TRBJ1-2,TRBD1,TRBV2,.,CASRDRGLNYGYTF,TGTGCCAGCAGGGACAGGGGGCTGAACTATGGCTACACCTTC
TRBJ2-3,TRBD2,TRBV4-3,.,CASSFSSGVSTDTQYF,TGCGCCAGCAGCTTTAGTAGCGGGGTCAGCACAGATACGCAGTATTTT
TRBJ2-7,.,TRBV19,.,CASSFGQPDEQYF,TGTGCCAGTAGCTTTGGACAGCCGGACGAGCAGTACTTC
TRBJ1-5,.,TRBV24-1,.,CATSERQFLNQPQHF,TGTGCCACCAGTGAGAGACAGTTCCTGAATCAGCCCCAGCATTTT
TRBJ2-5,.,TRBV13,.,CASSSNQETQYF,TGTGCCAGCAGCTCCAACCAAGAGACCCAGTACTTC
TRBJ2-4,.,TRBV7-2,few,CASSSLLGLVAGAKNIQYF,TGTGCCAGCAGCTCCTTACTGGGGCTAGTAGCAGGGGCCAAAAACATTCAGTACTTC
TRBJ2-3,TRBD2,TRBV18,.,CASSPGTSPLTDTQYF,TGTGCCAGCTCCCCGGGGACTAGCCCCCTCACAGATACGCAGTATTTT
TRBJ1-3,.,TRBV13,.,CASSFGKSSGNTIYF,TGTGCCAGCAGCTTCGGGAAGAGCTCTGGAAACACCATATATTTT
TRBJ2-1,TRBD2,TRBV6-2/TRBV6-3,.,CASSYPGLGQFF,TGTGCCAGCAGTTACCCTGGACTAGGCCAGTTCTTC
TRBJ2-5,.,TRBV30,.,CAWSGGMPQYF,TGTGCCTGGTCTGGGGGGATGCCCCAGTACTTC
TRBJ2-7,TRBD2,TRBV2,.,CASKARGGNSYEQYF,TGTGCCTCTAAAGCACGGGGGGGAAATTCGTACGAGCAGTACTTC
TRBJ2-7,TRBD1,TRBV2,.,CASRVGQGSYEQYF,TGTGCCAGCAGGGTCGGACAGGGATCCTACGAGCAGTACTTC
TRBJ1-6,.,TRBV6-6,.,CASSYPPDSPLHF,TGTGCCAGCAGTTACCCCCCGGATTCACCCCTCCACTTT
TRBJ2-7,.,TRBV2,.,CASSDWGQRNEQYF,TGTGCCAGCAGTGATTGGGGGCAAAGGAACGAGCAGTACTTC
TRBJ2-7,TRBD1,TRBV3-1/TRBV3-2,.,CASSPRDSSYEQYF,TGTGCCAGCAGCCCCCGGGACAGTTCCTACGAGCAGTACTTC
TRBJ1-5,.,TRBV18,.,CASSPGGSNQPQHF,TGTGCCAGCTCACCAGGGGGGAGCAATCAGCCCCAGCATTTT
TRBJ1-1,.,TRBV11-1,.,CASSLFRADITEAFF,TGTGCCAGCAGCTTATTCCGAGCCGACATCACTGAAGCTTTCTTT
TRBJ1-1,TRBD1,TRBV6-5,few,CASRKQGKNTEAFF,TGTGCCAGCAGGAAACAGGGGAAGAACACTGAAGCTTTCTTT
TRBJ1-1,.,TRBV5-1,.,CASSLDGQMNTEAFF,TGCGCCAGCAGCTTGGATGGGCAAATGAACACTGAAGCTTTCTTT
TRBJ1-1,.,TRBV2,.,CASESVGGTEAFF,TGTGCCAGCGAGTCGGTAGGGGGCACTGAAGCTTTCTTT
TRBJ2-7,TRBD2,TRBV30,once,CAYKTLAGYLSYEQYF,TGTGCCTACAAGACCTTAGCGGGATACCTCTCCTACGAGCAGTACTTC
TRBJ2-7,TRBD2,TRBV11-2,.,CASSLGQRGSSYEQYF,TGTGCCAGCAGCTTAGGGCAGCGGGGGAGCTCCTACGAGCAGTACTTC
TRBJ1-1,.,TRBV6-1,few,CASSDLLAFF,TGTGCCAGCAGTGACCTTCTAGCTTTCTTT
TRBJ1-2,TRBD1,TRBV10-3,.,CAISTGNGYTF,TGTGCCATTTCGACAGGGAATGGCTACACCTTC
TRBJ2-1,.,TRBV11-2,.,CASSSQRAGSYNEQFF,TGTGCCAGCAGCTCCCAGCGGGCAGGGTCCTACAATGAGCAGTTCTTC
TRBJ2-3,TRBD1,TRBV7-9,.,CASSLASTGSDTQYF,TGTGCCAGCAGCTTAGCGTCGACAGGGTCAGATACGCAGTATTTT
TRBJ1-1,TRBD1,TRBV20-1,.,CSASDRGTEAFF,TGCAGTGCTAGTGACAGGGGCACTGAAGCTTTCTTT
TRBJ2-6,TRBD2,TRBV5-4,once,CASSLGRGASGANVLTF,TGTGCCAGCAGCTTGGGGCGGGGGGCATCTGGGGCCAACGTCCTGACTTTC
TRBJ2-3,TRBD1,TRBV9,.,CASTSIATGGTDTQYF,TGTGCCAGCACCTCTATCGCGACAGGGGGCACAGATACGCAGTATTTT
TRBJ1-1,.,TRBV27,.,CASSFYRNTEAFF,TGTGCCAGCAGTTTCTATAGGAACACTGAAGCTTTCTTT
TRBJ1-4,.,TRBV9,.,CASSPRRVGEKLFF,TGTGCCAGCAGCCCTCGGAGGGTGGGTGAAAAACTGTTTTTT
TRBJ1-2,.,TRBV18,.,CASSPGSNYGYTF,TGTGCCAGCTCACCGGGCAGTAACTATGGCTACACCTTC
TRBJ2-4,.,TRBV27,.,CASSPDWKAIQYF,TGTGCCAGCAGTCCGGACTGGAAAGCCATTCAGTACTTC
TRBJ1-1,TRBD1,TRBV7-3,.,CASSLTSLIGGRSFLNTEAFF,TGTGCCAGCAGCCTTACTTCCCTTATAGGGGGCAGATCCTTCTTGAACACTGAAGCTTTCTTT
TRBJ1-3,.,TRBV6-5,.,CASRLGGADGNTIYF,TGTGCCAGCCGCTTGGGGGGGGCAGATGGAAACACCATATATTTT
TRBJ2-3,.,TRBV7-9,.,CASSGGAGDTQYF,TGTGCCAGCAGCGGGGGGGCAGGAGATACGCAGTATTTT
TRBJ2-4,.,TRBV15,.,CATSRAETAKNIQYF,TGTGCCACCAGCAGAGCGGAGACAGCCAAAAACATTCAGTACTTC